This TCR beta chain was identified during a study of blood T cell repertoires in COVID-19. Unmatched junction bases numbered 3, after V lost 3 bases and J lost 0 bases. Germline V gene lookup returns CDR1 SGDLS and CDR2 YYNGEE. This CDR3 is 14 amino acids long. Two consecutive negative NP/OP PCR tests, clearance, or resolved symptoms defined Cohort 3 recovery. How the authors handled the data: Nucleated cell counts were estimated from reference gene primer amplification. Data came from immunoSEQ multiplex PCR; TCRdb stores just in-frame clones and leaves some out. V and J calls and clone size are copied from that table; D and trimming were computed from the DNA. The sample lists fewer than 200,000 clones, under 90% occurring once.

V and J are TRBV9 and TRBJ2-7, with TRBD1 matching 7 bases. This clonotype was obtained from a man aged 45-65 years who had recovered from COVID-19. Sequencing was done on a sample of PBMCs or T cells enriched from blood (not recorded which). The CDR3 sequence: CASSGRQGSYEQYF. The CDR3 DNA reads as TGTGCCAGCAGCGGACGACAGGGCTCCTACGAGCAGTACTTC.